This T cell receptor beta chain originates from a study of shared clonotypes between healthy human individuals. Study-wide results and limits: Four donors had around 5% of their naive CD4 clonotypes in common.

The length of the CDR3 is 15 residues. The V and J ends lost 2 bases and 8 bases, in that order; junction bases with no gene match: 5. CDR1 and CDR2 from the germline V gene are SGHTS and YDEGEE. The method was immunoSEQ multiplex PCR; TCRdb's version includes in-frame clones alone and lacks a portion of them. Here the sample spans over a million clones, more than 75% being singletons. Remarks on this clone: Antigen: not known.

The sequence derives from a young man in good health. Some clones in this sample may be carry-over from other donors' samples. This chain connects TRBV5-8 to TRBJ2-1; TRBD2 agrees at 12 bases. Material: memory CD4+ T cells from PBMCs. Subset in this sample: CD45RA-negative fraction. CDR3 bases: TGTGCCAGCAGCTTCCTAGCGGGAGGGTTGGATGAGCAGTTCTTC. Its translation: CASSFLAGGLDEQFF.